This T cell receptor beta chain was identified in a study of regulatory T cells in long-lasting Graves disease. Trimming removed 3 bases from V and 4 bases from J, with 18 bases in between. Germline lookup yields CDR1 LNHDA and CDR2 SQIVND (reference sequence). The CDR3 consists of 16 residues. The time point: newly diagnosed GD, antithyroid drugs for less than 3 months. PBMC RNA was the source of the TCR library. Both iRepertoire HTBI primers and Arm-PCR of CDR3 regions were used to build the TCR beta libraries. Each CDR3 protein is one row after TCRdb ran MiXCR on the multiplex PCR reads. This table holds 450,000 to 700,000 distinct CDR3 sequences, approximately 13% found once. On this clonotype itself: It may be a read error: a sequence one base away is much more abundant.

The sample was also linked to a second study, of T cells in Graves' hyperthyroidism and ophthalmopathy.

The clonotype comes from a man aged 25 to 40 with Graves disease. The chain uses TRBV19 and TRBJ1-2; no clear D gene. The sample consisted of peripheral blood mononuclear cells (PBMCs), taken at new diagnosis, from a patient treated with antithyroid drugs. The CDR3 reads CASSIPLTSESYGYTF. The CDR3 DNA is TGTGCCAGTAGTATCCCCCTCACAAGTGAAAGCTATGGCTACACCTTC.